The 14 T cell receptor beta chains presented below share a single source sample, sequenced in a study of OX40 agonist ivuxolimab in advanced cancers. Here immunoSEQ multiplex PCR was the method, and the copy in TCRdb shows in-frame clones only, minus some. The table shows 50,000 to 80,000 clones, with around 84% occurring only once. The sample was CD4+ or CD8+ T cells sorted from blood, taken in a trial of the OX40 agonist ivuxolimab. The receptors stem from an adult with an advanced solid tumor such as melanoma, head and neck, liver or kidney cancer.

V gene TRBV5-4 combines with J gene TRBJ1-1; possible D gene TRBD1, 5 bases. V was pared by 2 bases and J by 4 bases, with 21 bases between. CDR1 is SGHNT, CDR2 YYREEE, per germline (reference sequence). The CDR3 is 17 amino acids. The CDR3 nucleotides read TGTGCCAGCAGCTTTGGGGGGACGCAAGGAGGAATCACTGAAGCTTTCTTT. Encoded protein: CASSFGGTQGGITEAFF.

This chain links TRBV18 with TRBJ1-1; no definite D call. The length of the CDR3 is 14 residues. V lost 0 bases and J 1 base, leaving 6 bases between the germline ends. Per the germline V gene, CDR1 is KGHSH and CDR2 is LQKENI. DNA of the CDR3: TGTGCCAGCTCACCACCGAACGGGAACACTGAAGCTTTCTTT. Translated, it gives CASSPPNGNTEAFF. The variable domain in full, with the rest retrieved from reference TRBV18 and TRBJ1-1, is NAGVMQNPRHLVRRRGQEARLRCSPMKGHSHVYWYRQLPEEGLKFMVYLQKENIIDESGMPKERFSAEFPKEGPSILRIQQVVRGDSAAYFCASSPPNGNTEAFFGQGTRLTVV.

The chain links TRBV28 to TRBJ1-3; the D is unclear. CDR3 length: 14 residues. The V end lost 7 bases, the J end lost 0 bases, and 10 bases lay between the germline ends. Germline V CDR1 and CDR2: MDHEN, SYDVKM. CDR3 loop: CASIEMSSGNTIYF. The CDR3 DNA reads as TGTGCCAGCATAGAAATGAGCTCTGGAAACACCATATATTTT.

The chain links TRBV2 to TRBJ2-1; TRBD1 is a possible D gene (5 bases). The CDR3 loop spans 13 amino acids. With 6 bases removed from V and 8 bases from J, the gap between germline ends came to 14 bases. Germline CDR1 reads SNHLY; CDR2 reads FYNNEI. The CDR3 is CASRYEVRDEQFF. CDR3 bases: TGTGCCAGCAGATACGAGGTCAGGGATGAGCAGTTCTTC.

This clone was seen just once. The chain joins TRBV7-9 to TRBJ2-3; 10 positions agree with TRBD2. CDR1 and CDR2 (germline): SEHNR, FQNEAQ (reference sequence). The ends lost 6 bases at V and 4 bases at J; junction bases unmatched: 7. CDR3 length: 15 residues. The CDR3 DNA is TGTGCCAGCAGTCCTAGCGGGAGTAGGGCAGATACGCAGTATTTT. As protein: CASSPSGSRADTQYF.

This chain links TRBV28 with TRBJ1-3; 7 bases map to TRBD1. The CDR3 runs 13 residues. Trimming at V came to 4 bases and at J to 7 bases, leaving 4 bases not matched to a gene. The germline V gene has CDR1 MDHEN and CDR2 SYDVKM. The CDR3, as DNA: TGTGCCAGCAGTTCAGGACAGGACAACACCATATATTTT. Amino acid sequence: CASSSGQDNTIYF.

The V call is TRBV19, the J call TRBJ1-5; unclear D gene. CDR3 length: 15 residues. Germline V gives CDR1 LNHDA, CDR2 SQIVND (reference sequence). Deletions cut 0 bases from V and 7 bases from J, with 13 bases between. CDR3 amino acids: CASSIDPWVGQPQHF. The CDR3 DNA reads as TGTGCCAGTAGTATAGACCCCTGGGTAGGCCAGCCCCAGCATTTT.

The chain carries TRBV18 and TRBJ1-1, with D uncertain. The germline V gene encodes CDR1 KGHSH and CDR2 LQKENI. Trimming removed 4 bases at V and 1 base at J, with 13 bases between. CDR3 length equals 15 residues. The CDR3 sequence is CASSLLGQENTEAFF. DNA of the CDR3: TGTGCCAGCTCACTTCTTGGGCAGGAGAACACTGAAGCTTTCTTT.

The V call is TRBV19, the J call TRBJ2-5, with D possibly matching TRBD2 (5 bases). The CDR3 runs 17 residues. CDR1 is LNHDA, CDR2 SQIVND, per germline (reference sequence). V lost 5 bases and J lost 2, with 21 bases in between. This CDR3 reads CASSAFREGSGQETQYF. The CDR3 region has the DNA TGTGCCAGTAGTGCGTTTCGGGAAGGGAGTGGACAAGAGACCCAGTACTTC.

The rearrangement links TRBV28 to TRBJ2-5; 7 bases map to TRBD2. The J call may be faulty, since TRBJ2-7 better matches the DNA end. Germline CDR1 MDHEN, CDR2 SYDVKM. This CDR3 spans 15 amino acids. The CDR3 nucleotides read TGTGCCAGCAGTTTTCGGCGGGGGAACTCCTACGAGCAGTACTTC. This sequence encodes CASSFRRGNSYEQYF.

The chain employs TRBV19 and TRBJ1-2; D is ambiguous. CDR3 length equals 15 residues. The germline CDR1 and CDR2 sequences are LNHDA and SQIVND (reference sequence). Deletions cut 0 bases from V and 4 bases from J, with 12 bases between. CDR3 sequence (DNA): TGTGCCAGTAGTATAGATAGGAGGAGCGCCTATGGCTACACCTTC. It yields the protein CASSIDRRSAYGYTF. The variable domain in full, completed from reference TRBV19 and TRBJ1-2, reads DGGITQSPKYLFRKEGQNVTLSCEQNLNHDAMYWYRQDPGQGLRLIYYSQIVNDFQKGDIAEGYSVSREKKESFPLTVTSAQKNPTAFYLCASSIDRRSAYGYTFGSGTRLTVV.

The CDR3 loop is CASSWGLAGSNTGELFF. The CDR3 DNA follows: TGTGCCAGCAGCTGGGGACTAGCGGGGTCGAACACCGGGGAGCTGTTTTTT. The chain recombines TRBV7-2 with TRBJ2-2; TRBD2 agrees at 13 bases. The CDR3 runs 17 residues. Germline CDR1 is SGHTA and CDR2 is FQGNSA. V lost 4 bases to trimming and J lost 0 bases; unmatched junction nucleotides: 2.

The rearrangement links TRBV14 to TRBJ2-7, with D unclear. The length of the CDR3 is 12 residues. Germline lookup yields CDR1 SGHDN and CDR2 FVKESK. V was shortened by 1 base and J by 9 bases, with 10 bases between the two germline ends. Written as DNA, the CDR3 is TGTGCCAGCAGCCAAGTATCTTTGGTGCAGTACTTC. It codes for CASSQVSLVQYF.

The chain has TRBV5-1 and TRBJ2-3, with TRBD2 matching 11 bases. CDR1 SGHRS and CDR2 YFSETQ come from the germline V gene. V trimming: 2 bases; J trimming: 5 bases; junction bases outside the gene matches: 7. CDR3 size: 16 residues. This chain's CDR3 is CASSFSGGGLGDTQYF. In nucleotides, the CDR3 is TGCGCCAGCAGCTTTAGCGGGGGGGGCCTTGGAGATACGCAGTATTTT. Full variable domain (outside the CDR3, taken from reference TRBV5-1 and TRBJ2-3): KAGVTQTPRYLIKTRGQQVTLSCSPISGHRSVSWYQQTPGQGLQFLFEYFSETQRNKGNFPGRFSGRQFSNSRSEMNVSTLELGDSALYLCASSFSGGGLGDTQYFGPGTRLTVL.